Sequencing of this TCR beta chain was carried out in a study of CD8 T cells in ankylosing spondylitis (dated by TCRdb to the late 2010s). In the study overall: T cell receptor beta repertoires were profiled in healthy donors and ankylosing spondylitis patients so that disease-linked TCR variants could be found. Peripheral blood was sampled, and synovial fluid was additionally collected from ankylosing spondylitis patients. The whole study cohort included some 100 healthy donors and around 24 ankylosing spondylitis patients.

This clonotype was counted only a few times. Its antigen is not yet known. Base qualities are not provided; no much larger clone lies one nucleotide away. Measured from the cysteine to the phenylalanine, the CDR3 is 15 residues long. The entry retains the CDR3 DNA only, 45 bases that are in frame from base 1. From a lookup of the germline V gene (reference sequence), CDR1 and CDR2 are DFQATT and SNEGSKA. V has 0 bases trimmed and J has 5 bases trimmed; junction bases matching no gene number 6. General findings and caveats noted by the study authors: A TCR beta motif made up of several highly homologous amino acid variants appeared to be characteristic of blood from ankylosing spondylitis patients. Some of the motif variants had been reported before in the synovial fluid and blood of reactive arthritis patients, a finding that suggests common disease-initiation mechanisms. The disease-linked clones had a CD8+ phenotype and were found at relatively low frequencies in peripheral blood. Significant enrichment of the disease-linked clones was reported in matched synovial fluid samples from ankylosing spondylitis patients.

Sequencing relied on an Illumina HiSeq 2500. TCR beta libraries were prepared by quantitative 5'-RACE with molecular barcodes. Per the authors' processing: To identify disease-linked TCR variants, a new computational method was used, one built on a probabilistic model of VDJ rearrangement. TCRdb ran its own pipeline on the public reads, namely fastp trimming at Q25 and MiXCR clone calling, and kept in-frame beta chains. Every distinct CDR3 protein forms one entry, paired with its most common genes and DNA. These V and J calls are TCRdb output, not the study's own analysis. A total of about 170,000 distinct CDR3 sequences appear in this sample, approximately 16% of them only once. Over 7% of the sample lies in the top ten.

The sequence is built from TRBV20-1 and TRBJ2-1; a stretch of 8 junction bases matches TRBD2. The sequence was collected from a male donor with ankylosing spondylitis or in good health (not recorded which). Material for sequencing was blood, either unsorted or a sorted T cell fraction (not recorded which). The CDR3 region reads CSARDWREVHNEQFF. The DNA sequence follows: TGCAGTGCTAGAGACTGGCGGGAGGTCCACAATGAGCAGTTCTTC.